Below, 30 T cell receptor beta chains from the same sample are listed, as sequenced in a study of T-cell reconstitution after alpha-beta-depleted transplantation in children. The authors prepared the TCRbeta library with unique molecular identifiers. Via MiXCR, TCRdb re-called the PCR reads, giving one row per CDR3 protein. This table has approximately 97,000 distinct CDR3 sequences, around 7.8% appearing once. Specimen: PBMCs, collected before TCRalphabeta/CD19-depleted stem cell transplant. These receptors were taken from a boy between 2 and 15 years old with acute lymphoblastic leukemia, due to receive a stem cell transplant.

This clonotype has a count of ten or more. The J gene is TRBJ2-3, the V gene TRBV5-1, with D hard to call. The V gene lost 0 bases and the J gene lost 2 bases, with 10 bases spanning the gap. The germline V gene encodes CDR1 SGHRS and CDR2 YFSETQ. This CDR3 spans 15 amino acids. The CDR3 DNA reads TGCGCCAGCAGCTTGGAGGGTTCCACCACAGATACGCAGTATTTT. This gives the protein CASSLEGSTTDTQYF. The full variable domain, rest sourced from reference TRBV5-1 and TRBJ2-3, is KAGVTQTPRYLIKTRGQQVTLSCSPISGHRSVSWYQQTPGQGLQFLFEYFSETQRNKGNFPGRFSGRQFSNSRSEMNVSTLELGDSALYLCASSLEGSTTDTQYFGPGTRLTVL.

The V call is TRBV5-1, the J call TRBJ2-1; 8 bases line up with TRBD2. The V gene's germline CDR1 is SGHRS and CDR2 YFSETQ. V trimming: 0 bases; J trimming: 6 bases; junction bases outside the gene matches: 8. The CDR3 contains 16 residues. The CDR3 coding sequence is TGCGCCAGCAGCTTGGCCAGGGCGGGGGGCGGCAATGAGCAGTTCTTC. Amino acids: CASSLARAGGGNEQFF.

This clonotype was detected ten times or more. This chain's CDR3 is CASSRRGRLPTDTQYF. The CDR3 DNA is TGTGCCAGCAGCCGCAGGGGGCGCCTGCCCACAGATACGCAGTATTTT. This rearrangement joins TRBV7-9 to TRBJ2-3; 8 bases line up with TRBD1. Germline-derived CDR1 and CDR2 are SEHNR and FQNEAQ (reference sequence). V gave up 5 bases and J gave up 2 bases; unmatched junction bases: 9. This CDR3 is built from 16 residues.

A remark on this clonotype: A junction boundary mismatches the germline segment, possibly from a read error. The chain employs TRBV6-2 or TRBV6-3 and TRBJ2-1, with 13 bases identical to TRBD2. CDR3 length equals 15 residues. CDR1 MNHEY and CDR2 SVGEGT come from the germline V gene. In nucleotides, the CDR3 is TGTGCCAGCAATTACGGACTAGCGGGGGTGAATGAGCAGTTCTTC. Amino acids: CASNYGLAGVNEQFF.

In this sample, this clonotype turned up a few times. The chain is built from TRBV11-2 and TRBJ2-4, with TRBD1 as a possible D gene (6 bases). This CDR3 is 16 amino acids long. The V and J ends lost 0 bases and 8 bases respectively, with 17 bases between them. CDR1 and CDR2 (germline): SGHAT, FQNNGV. In DNA form, the CDR3 reads TGTGCCAGCAGCTTAGATCAGGGGTTCGGTGTCGACATTCAGTACTTC. Translation gives CASSLDQGFGVDIQYF.

This clonotype was counted many times. The chain has TRBV7-9 and TRBJ1-2, with a weak D call TRBD1 (5 bases). The CDR3 covers 14 residues. V was trimmed by 5 bases and J by 4 bases, leaving 14 bases between them. CDR1 is SEHNR, CDR2 FQNEAQ, per germline (reference sequence). CDR3 region: CASSPSGGTYGYTF. CDR3 nucleotides: TGTGCCAGCAGCCCTAGCGGGGGTACCTATGGCTACACCTTC. Looking up the rest from reference TRBV7-9 and TRBJ1-2 gives the full variable domain: DTGVSQNPRHKITKRGQNVTFRCDPISEHNRLYWYRQTLGQGPEFLTYFQNEAQLEKSRLLSDRFSAERPKGSFSTLEIQRTEQGDSAMYLCASSPSGGTYGYTFGSGTRLTVV.

The table lists this clonotype with a few counts. The chain joins TRBV20-1 to TRBJ2-7, with D possibly TRBD1 on 6 matching bases. The CDR3 totals 15 residues. Trimming removed 0 bases at V and 7 bases at J, with 19 bases between. From germline, CDR1 is DFQATT and CDR2 SNEGSKA (reference sequence). The CDR3 loop reads CSARDLTGSSREQYF. In DNA form, the CDR3 reads TGCAGTGCTAGAGATCTGACAGGCTCATCTAGGGAGCAGTACTTC.

This clonotype came up many times. The rearrangement joins TRBV12-3 or TRBV12-4 to TRBJ1-4; D is uncertain. The CDR3 totals 17 residues. V gave up 6 bases and J gave up 0 bases, with 17 bases separating them. The CDR3 spells CASRPGQSVATNEKLFF. The CDR3 region has the DNA TGTGCCAGCAGACCCGGCCAGTCAGTTGCAACTAATGAAAAACTGTTTTTT.

The rearrangement uses TRBV9 and TRBJ2-2, with 11 bases identical to TRBD2. The CDR3 loop spans 17 amino acids. V shed 2 bases, J shed 5 bases, and the junction held 8 bases outside the gene matches. Germline-derived CDR1 and CDR2 are SGDLS and YYNGEE. The CDR3 DNA sequence: TGTGCCAGCAGCGTCGATAGCGGGGGGGCTGTGACCGGGGAGCTGTTTTTT. Residues: CASSVDSGGAVTGELFF.

In its sample, this clonotype was seen many times. The chain uses TRBV14 and TRBJ2-2, with a possible D match to TRBD1 (5 bases). CDR3 size: 15 residues. The V end lost 1 base, the J end lost 1 base, and 7 bases lay between the germline ends. The germline CDR1 and CDR2 sequences are SGHDN and FVKESK. The CDR3, as DNA: TGTGCCAGCAGCCAAGTTGACAGGAACACCGGGGAGCTGTTTTTT. This encodes CASSQVDRNTGELFF.

J is TRBJ2-7 and V is TRBV6-1; 7 bases agree with TRBD1. The J segment lost 3 bases and the V segment lost 4 bases, leaving 3 bases of the junction unmatched. The germline gives CDR1 MNHNS, CDR2 SASEGT. There are 13 residues in the CDR3. The DNA for the CDR3 is TGTGCCAGCAGTGGGGACAGCCACTACGAGCAGTACTTC. Its protein product is CASSGDSHYEQYF.

This clonotype was detected many times. The rearrangement links TRBV4-1 to TRBJ2-1; weak D call: TRBD2 (6 bases). Germline-derived CDR1 and CDR2 are MGHRA and YSYEKL. Trimming removed 1 base at V and 8 bases at J, with 15 bases between. The CDR3 has 15 residues. Here the CDR3 DNA reads TGCGCCAGCAGCCAAGGGGACTTACCTTTGGATGAGCAGTTCTTC. This sequence encodes CASSQGDLPLDEQFF.

The chain joins TRBV7-9 to TRBJ2-7, with D possibly matching TRBD1 (5 bases). Germline CDR1 and CDR2: SEHNR and FQNEAQ (reference sequence). V shed 7 bases and J shed 3 bases, with 16 bases lying between them. The CDR3 sequence is 14 residues long. The CDR3, as DNA: TGTGCCAGCACCCCTGGGCAGGGATACTACGAGCAGTACTTC. This sequence encodes CASTPGQGYYEQYF.

This clonotype occurred many times. The chain carries TRBV20-1 and TRBJ1-2, with D possibly being TRBD1 (5 bases). V lost 3 bases to trimming and J lost 4 bases, with 6 bases between them. Per the germline V gene, CDR1 is DFQATT and CDR2 is SNEGSKA (reference sequence). CDR3 length equals 11 residues. The CDR3 loop reads CSARDIYGYTF. The CDR3 coding sequence is TGCAGTGCTAGGGACATCTATGGCTACACCTTC.

This clonotype was seen a handful of times. CDR3 DNA: TGTGCCAGCAGCCCCGGGACAGGACTCTCTGGAAACACCATATATTTT. Its protein is CASSPGTGLSGNTIYF. This sequence joins TRBV7-2 and TRBJ1-3; the match to TRBD1 covers 8 bases. Germline-derived CDR1 and CDR2 are SGHTA and FQGNSA. The CDR3 runs 16 residues. The junction had 6 bases not matched to a gene; V was cut back by 5 bases and J by 0 bases.

This clonotype was detected only a few times. The chain combines TRBV11-2 with TRBJ2-7, with D possibly being TRBD1 or TRBD2 (8 bases each). V gave up 5 bases and J gave up 1 base, with 18 bases separating them. The CDR3 spans 16 residues. Germline CDR1 reads SGHAT; CDR2 reads FQNNGV. The CDR3 here is CASSRQGRGVSYEQYF. The CDR3 DNA reads as TGTGCCAGCAGCCGACAGGGGCGGGGGGTTTCCTACGAGCAGTACTTC.

This chain joins TRBV12-3 or TRBV12-4 and TRBJ2-2, with 8 bases aligning to TRBD2. Trimming took 4 bases from V and 7 from J; bases not matched to a gene: 11. This CDR3 is 16 amino acids long. The CDR3 sequence: CASSSITGGYGGELFF. CDR3 DNA sequence: TGTGCCAGCAGTTCGATTACGGGGGGGTATGGCGGGGAGCTGTTTTTT.

In its sample, this clonotype was seen many times. The CDR3 nucleotides are TGCGCCAGCAGCCAAGTTACAGACCACTACTACGAGCAGTACTTC. This codes for CASSQVTDHYYEQYF. The chain carries TRBV4-3 and TRBJ2-7, with D uncertain. Trimming removed 1 base at V and 3 bases at J, with 13 bases between. The germline V gene has CDR1 LGHNA and CDR2 YSLEER. The CDR3 is made up of 15 amino acids.

This rearrangement joins TRBV11-2 to TRBJ2-7; D perhaps matches TRBD1 (5 bases). Trimming removed 2 bases at V and 2 bases at J, with 10 bases between. The germline V gene encodes CDR1 SGHAT and CDR2 FQNNGV. The CDR3 is made up of 14 amino acids. The CDR3 DNA is TGTGCCAGCAGCTTAAGGGGCCCCACCTACGAGCAGTACTTC. It encodes CASSLRGPTYEQYF.

The rearrangement joins TRBV20-1 to TRBJ2-1; 15 bases align to TRBD2. CDR1 is DFQATT, CDR2 SNEGSKA, per germline (reference sequence). With V trimmed by 6 bases and J by 10 bases, 4 bases remained unmatched. CDR3 length equals 13 residues. This chain's CDR3 is CSASGTSGGEQFF. The CDR3 DNA reads TGCAGTGCAAGCGGGACTAGCGGGGGGGAGCAGTTCTTC.

This clonotype turned up a few times. The chain couples TRBV4-1 to TRBJ1-1; no firm D call. The CDR3 has 13 amino acids. Trimming removed 4 bases from V and 4 bases from J, with 10 bases in between. The germline V gene encodes CDR1 MGHRA and CDR2 YSYEKL. CDR3 DNA: TGCGCCAGCAGCCCCGGACCGATCACTGAAGCTTTCTTT. This translates into CASSPGPITEAFF.

In its sample, this clonotype was seen many times. The chain carries TRBV6-1 and TRBJ1-1, with TRBD1 as a possible D gene (5 bases). V gave up 7 bases and J gave up 5 bases, with 14 bases separating them. CDR3 length: 13 residues. Per the germline V gene, CDR1 is MNHNS and CDR2 is SASEGT. CDR3 region: CASTEGLETEAFF. The DNA for the CDR3 is TGTGCCAGCACCGAGGGACTTGAGACTGAAGCTTTCTTT.

This clonotype has only a few counts. The rearrangement uses TRBV12-3 or TRBV12-4 and TRBJ2-1; a weak D match, TRBD2 (5 bases). CDR3 size: 15 residues. Trimming removed 6 bases at V and 8 bases at J, with 20 bases between. The CDR3, as DNA: TGTGCCAGCAGGCACCGGTTGTTTTACGGGGATGAGCAGTTCTTC. Translating gives CASRHRLFYGDEQFF.

In this sample, this clonotype turned up a few times. The rearrangement joins TRBV6-5 to TRBJ2-2, with a possible D match to TRBD1 (6 bases). The CDR3 runs 16 residues. V was trimmed by 7 bases and J by 2 bases, leaving 17 bases between them. In germline, CDR1 is MNHEY, CDR2 SVGAGI. DNA of the CDR3: TGTGCCAGCAAGTTTAAAGGGACACCTAACACCGGGGAGCTGTTTTTT. Translation: CASKFKGTPNTGELFF.

This clonotype was seen at least ten times. The chain has TRBV9 and TRBJ2-1; possibly TRBD2 for D (6 bases). CDR3 length: 16 amino acids. V dropped 4 bases and J dropped 0 bases, with 14 bases sitting between them. CDR1 and CDR2 (germline): SGDLS, YYNGEE. The CDR3: CASSPSGELSYNEQFF. The DNA of the CDR3 is TGTGCCAGCAGCCCATCGGGAGAACTCTCCTACAATGAGCAGTTCTTC.

The chain carries TRBV5-1 and TRBJ2-3; 7 bases map to TRBD2. J was trimmed by 3 bases and V by 2 bases; bases with no gene match: 6. The CDR3 consists of 15 residues. The germline CDR1 and CDR2 sequences are SGHRS and YFSETQ. CDR3 bases: TGCGCCAGCAGCTTCAGGGAGGGGAGGACAGATACGCAGTATTTT. Translated, it gives CASSFREGRTDTQYF.

This clonotype was observed many times. The V and J genes are TRBV5-6 and TRBJ2-2; 7 bases line up with TRBD2. Germline loops: CDR1 SGHDT, CDR2 YYEEEE. Losses at the gene ends were 3 bases for V and 4 bases for J; bases not matched to a gene: 3. The CDR3 runs to 14 residues. CDR3 bases: TGTGCCAGCAGCTGGACTAGACGCACCGGGGAGCTGTTTTTT. Translated, it gives CASSWTRRTGELFF.

This clonotype was seen a handful of times. V gene TRBV11-2 combines with J gene TRBJ2-6; 9 bases are a match to TRBD2. The CDR3 contains 19 residues. Germline V gene lookup returns CDR1 SGHAT and CDR2 FQNNGV. J was trimmed by 0 bases and V by 1 base; bases with no gene match: 7. This CDR3 is CASSLGSGGPPSGANVLTF. The CDR3 coding sequence is TGTGCCAGCAGCTTAGGGAGCGGGGGGCCTCCCTCTGGGGCCAACGTCCTGACTTTC.

At least ten counts were recorded for this clonotype. The V gene is TRBV5-6, the J gene TRBJ2-5; D call uncertain. Trimming cost V 5 bases and J 2 bases, with 13 bases left between them. Germline V gives CDR1 SGHDT, CDR2 YYEEEE. CDR3 length equals 14 residues. CDR3 protein: CASRRPGLQETQYF. As DNA, the CDR3 is TGTGCCAGCAGGCGGCCCGGGTTGCAAGAGACCCAGTACTTC.

This chain uses TRBV3-1 with TRBJ2-1; TRBD2 matches 9 bases. The CDR3 totals 14 residues. The V and J ends lost 5 bases and 10 bases, in that order; junction bases with no gene match: 9. CDR1 LGHDT and CDR2 YNNKEL come from the germline V gene (reference sequence). Here the CDR3 DNA reads TGTGCCAGCAGCTTCTCCGACCTAGCGGGGGAGCAGTTCTTC. The encoded protein is CASSFSDLAGEQFF.